This T cell receptor beta chain was retrieved from a study of blood T cell repertoires in COVID-19 (dated by TCRdb to between 2020 and 2021). Turning to the overall study: The collaborator samples originated in the United States, Italy and Spain and spanned the acute and convalescent phases of COVID-19. Samples came from the ongoing ImmuneRACE study (first 160 participants) plus 1,254 subjects from 6 global collaborators. The repertoires were released in a freely available public database meant as a resource for research on the immune response to SARS-CoV-2. The material from the prospective study consisted of cDNA or gDNA derived from T cells, B-cell-depleted T cells, or PBMCs. Nearly every sample came with metadata listing a de-identified subject ID, COVID-19 status, age in years and sex. Where available, HLA class I and class II types were obtained from metadata supplied by the sample provider rather than from assay-based typing. Deeply sampled blood TCRbeta repertoires from subjects exposed to, actively infected with, or recovered from COVID-19 were included in the dataset.

Spanning cysteine to phenylalanine, the CDR3 consists of 18 amino acids. Of the read, only the CDR3 DNA is kept; its 54 bases are in frame from base 1. V trim: 6 bases; J trim: 0 bases; unmatched bases: 7. According to the germline V gene (reference sequence), CDR1 reads MNHEY and CDR2 reads SMNVEV. The paper's findings and limits, for the study overall: The amount of clinical and demographic metadata varied by source and participant and was provided uncurated.

The collaborating institutions used their own protocols to collect whole blood in K2EDTA tubes. For TCRbeta analysis, collaborator samples were shipped as frozen whole blood, as isolated PBMCs, or as DNA extracted from either sample type. With respect to this clone: This clone's antigen is unknown. Nothing much larger sits one base from this clone, and base qualities are not available.

TCRbeta CDR3 regions were amplified from genomic DNA using the immunoSEQ Assay, a bias-controlled multiplex PCR. Processing in the source paper ran as follows. Within the assay, amplification of reference gene primers was used to estimate how many nucleated cells each sample contained. To quantify the absolute abundance of each unique TCRbeta CDR3 rearrangement, sequence reads were collapsed and filtered. For each sample, productive Simpson clonality was calculated as the square root of Simpson's diversity index across productive rearrangements. TCRdb obtained this table from immuneACCESS and retained in-frame rearrangements with V and J assigned. These tables miss some clones; where compared with another copy, unresolved V genes account for less than half of the shortfall, and the remainder is unexplained. V, J and clone size reflect that table, while D and trimming were determined from the DNA. In this sample the table shows about 110,000 clones, around 84% of which occur a single time. The ten top clones hold approximately 15% of the sample.

The TCR originated in a woman aged 80 or over with acute or convalescent COVID-19. The V and J genes are TRBV27 and TRBJ2-6; TRBD1 agrees with 11 junctional bases. Sequenced: peripheral blood. The DNA sequence is given as TGTGCCAGCAGGGGCTCCGGGACAGGGGGCTCTGGGGCCAACGTCCTGACTTTC. Its protein is CASRGSGTGGSGANVLTF.